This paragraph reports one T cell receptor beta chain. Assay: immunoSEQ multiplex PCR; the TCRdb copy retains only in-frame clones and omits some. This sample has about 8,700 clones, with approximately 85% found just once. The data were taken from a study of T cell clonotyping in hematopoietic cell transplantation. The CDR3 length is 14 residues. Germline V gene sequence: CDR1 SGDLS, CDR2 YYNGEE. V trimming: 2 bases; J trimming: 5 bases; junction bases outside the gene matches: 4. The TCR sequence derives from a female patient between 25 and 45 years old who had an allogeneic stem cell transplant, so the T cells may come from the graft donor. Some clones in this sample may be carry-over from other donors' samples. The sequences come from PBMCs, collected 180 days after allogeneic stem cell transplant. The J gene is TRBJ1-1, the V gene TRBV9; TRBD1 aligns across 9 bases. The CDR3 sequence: CASSVGTGRTEAFF. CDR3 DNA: TGTGCCAGCAGCGTCGGGACAGGGCGAACTGAAGCTTTCTTT.